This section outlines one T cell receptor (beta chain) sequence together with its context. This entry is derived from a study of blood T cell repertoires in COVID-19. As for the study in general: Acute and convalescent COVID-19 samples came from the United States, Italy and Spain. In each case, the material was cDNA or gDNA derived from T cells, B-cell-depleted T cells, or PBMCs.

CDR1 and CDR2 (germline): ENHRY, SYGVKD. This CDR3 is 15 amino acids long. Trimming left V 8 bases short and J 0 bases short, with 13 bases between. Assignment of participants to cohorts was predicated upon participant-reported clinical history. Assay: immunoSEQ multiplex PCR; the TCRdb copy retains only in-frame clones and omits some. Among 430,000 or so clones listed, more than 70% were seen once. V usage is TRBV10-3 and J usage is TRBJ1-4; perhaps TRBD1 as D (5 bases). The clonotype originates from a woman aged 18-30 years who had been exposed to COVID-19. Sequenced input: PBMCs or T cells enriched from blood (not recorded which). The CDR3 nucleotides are TGTGCCATCTCCACAGGCCTTGCAACTAATGAAAAACTGTTTTTT. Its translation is CAISTGLATNEKLFF.